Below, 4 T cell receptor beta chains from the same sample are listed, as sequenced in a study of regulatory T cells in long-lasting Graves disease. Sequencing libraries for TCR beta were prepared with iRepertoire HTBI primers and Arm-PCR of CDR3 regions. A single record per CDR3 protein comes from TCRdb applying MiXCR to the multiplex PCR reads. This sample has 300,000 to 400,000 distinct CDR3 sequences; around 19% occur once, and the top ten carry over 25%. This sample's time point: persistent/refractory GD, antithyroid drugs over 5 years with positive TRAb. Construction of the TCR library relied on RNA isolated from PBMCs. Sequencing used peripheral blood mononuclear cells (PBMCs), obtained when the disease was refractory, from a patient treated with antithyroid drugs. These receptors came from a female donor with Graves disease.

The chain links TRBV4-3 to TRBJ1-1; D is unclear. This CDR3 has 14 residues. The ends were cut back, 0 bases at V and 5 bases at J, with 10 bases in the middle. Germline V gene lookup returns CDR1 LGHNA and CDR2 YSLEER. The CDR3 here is CASSQDLSGTEAFF. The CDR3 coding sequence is TGCGCCAGCAGCCAAGATTTAAGCGGGACTGAAGCTTTCTTT.

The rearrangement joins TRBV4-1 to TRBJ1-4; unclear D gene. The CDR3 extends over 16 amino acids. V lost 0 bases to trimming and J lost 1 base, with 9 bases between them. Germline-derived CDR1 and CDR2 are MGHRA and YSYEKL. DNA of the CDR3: TGCGCCAGCAGCCAAGACCTGATACGAACTAATGAAAAACTGTTTTTT. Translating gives CASSQDLIRTNEKLFF.

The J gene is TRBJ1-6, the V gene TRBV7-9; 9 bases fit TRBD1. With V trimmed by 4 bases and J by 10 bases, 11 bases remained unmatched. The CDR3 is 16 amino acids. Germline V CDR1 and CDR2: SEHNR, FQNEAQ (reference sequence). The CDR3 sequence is CASSSSFGQGRSPLHF. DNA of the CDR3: TGTGCCAGCAGCTCCTCTTTCGGACAGGGGCGATCACCCCTCCACTTT.

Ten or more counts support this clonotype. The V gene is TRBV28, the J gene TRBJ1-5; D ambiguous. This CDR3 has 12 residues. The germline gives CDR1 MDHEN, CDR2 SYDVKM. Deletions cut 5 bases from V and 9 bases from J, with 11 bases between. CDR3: CASSRGLGPQHF. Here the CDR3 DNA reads TGTGCCAGCAGTCGCGGACTTGGGCCCCAGCATTTT.